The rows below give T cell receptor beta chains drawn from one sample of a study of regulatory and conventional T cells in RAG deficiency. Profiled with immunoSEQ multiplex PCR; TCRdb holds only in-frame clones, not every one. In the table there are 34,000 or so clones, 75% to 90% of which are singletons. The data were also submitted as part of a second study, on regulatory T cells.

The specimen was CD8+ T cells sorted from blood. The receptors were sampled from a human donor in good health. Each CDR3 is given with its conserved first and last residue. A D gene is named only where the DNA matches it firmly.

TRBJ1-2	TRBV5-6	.	CASSSLRQGLSWYGYTF
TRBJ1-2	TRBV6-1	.	CASSEFGYTF
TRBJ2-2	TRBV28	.	CASSLDRAAGELFF
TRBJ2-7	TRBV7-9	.	CASSLDSQSSYEQYF
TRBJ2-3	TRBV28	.	CASSTSLGATSTDTQYF
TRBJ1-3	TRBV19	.	CASSLFIGGSGNTIYF
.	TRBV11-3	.	CASSLGRQDEQYF
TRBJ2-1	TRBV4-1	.	CSSSQYMDGYNEQFF
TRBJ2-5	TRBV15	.	CATSRARGLQEETQYF
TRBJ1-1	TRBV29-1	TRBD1	CSVEDRGYEAFF
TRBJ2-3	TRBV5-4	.	CASSLVGRGTDTQYF
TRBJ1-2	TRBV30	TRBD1	CAWIRPGQLYGYTF
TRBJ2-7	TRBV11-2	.	CASSLGHPYEQYF
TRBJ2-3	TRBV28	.	CASSLYGRASTDTQYF
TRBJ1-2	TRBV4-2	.	CASSPTTGNRDGYTF
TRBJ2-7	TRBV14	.	CASSYQSDWAQYF
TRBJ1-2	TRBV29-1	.	CSVEDTTF
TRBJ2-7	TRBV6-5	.	CASSSGQTYEQYF
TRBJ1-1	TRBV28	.	CASSLYGKNTEAFF
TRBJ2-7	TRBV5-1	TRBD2	CASSLLPSGSSYEQYF
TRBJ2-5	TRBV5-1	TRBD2	CASRLAGGQETQYF
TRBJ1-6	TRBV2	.	CASSEDGSPSSYNSPLHF
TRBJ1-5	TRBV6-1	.	CASSARVGDGQPQHF
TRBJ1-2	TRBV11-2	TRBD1	CASSGRQGHYGYTF
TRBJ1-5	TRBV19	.	CASSISMNQPQHF
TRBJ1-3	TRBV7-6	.	CAEGKERNTIYF
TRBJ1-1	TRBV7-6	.	CASSETKGTEAFF
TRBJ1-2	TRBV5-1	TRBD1	CASSLAGQQNYGYTF
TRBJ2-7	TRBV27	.	CASSLSGNHEQYF
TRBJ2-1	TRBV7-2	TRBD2	CASTVSGRWEQFF
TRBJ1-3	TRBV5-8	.	CASSLEGLGGNTIYF
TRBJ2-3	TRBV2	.	CASPRSHTDTQYF
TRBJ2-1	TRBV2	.	CASKRIGNEQFF
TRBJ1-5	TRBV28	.	CASSFGAGNSNQPQHF
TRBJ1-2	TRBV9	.	CASSPWDGFYPNYGYTF
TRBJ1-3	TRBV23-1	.	CASSQVNSGNTIYF
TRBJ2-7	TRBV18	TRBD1	CASSPLDRGLNEQYF
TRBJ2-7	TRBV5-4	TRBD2	CASSPRTSGPYEQYF
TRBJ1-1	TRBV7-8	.	CASSLDRGTSTEAFF
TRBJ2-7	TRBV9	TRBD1	CASSVGQGASYEQYF
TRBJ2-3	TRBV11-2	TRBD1	CASSFRASGTGARDTQYF
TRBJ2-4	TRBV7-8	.	CASSLGGKNIQYF
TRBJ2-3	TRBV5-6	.	CASSLRRGYTDTQYF
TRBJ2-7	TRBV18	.	CASSPDREGGYEQYF
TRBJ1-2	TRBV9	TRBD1	CASSGKTGRSYGYTF
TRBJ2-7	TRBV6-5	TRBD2	CASIPGLAGSYEQYF
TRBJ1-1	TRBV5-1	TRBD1	CASSPPRQGGTEAFF
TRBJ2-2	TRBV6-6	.	CASSNTGELFF
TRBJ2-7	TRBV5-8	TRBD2	CASSLDGTSGPYEQYF
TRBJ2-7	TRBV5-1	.	CASSLDGLRPPYEQYF
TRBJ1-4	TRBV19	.	CARKGKGEKLFF
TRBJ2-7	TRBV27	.	CASQGREVNEQYF
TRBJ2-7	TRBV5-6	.	CASSFSSATYEQYF
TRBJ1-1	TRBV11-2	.	CASSLDGGATEAFF
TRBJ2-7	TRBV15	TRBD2	CATSQGLAAYYEQYF
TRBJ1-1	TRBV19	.	CASSMNTEAFF
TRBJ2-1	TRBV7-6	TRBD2	CASSLRGASGYNEQFF
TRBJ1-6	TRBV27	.	CASSFSYSPLHF
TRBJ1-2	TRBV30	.	CAWSVNPGPPYGYTF
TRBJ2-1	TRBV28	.	CASSFRTASNEQFF